The 8 T cell receptor beta chains in this list originate from one sample, sequenced in a study of T-cell reconstitution after alpha-beta-depleted transplantation in children. Unique molecular identifiers tagged the TCRbeta library. TCRdb reanalysed the PCR reads using MiXCR and keeps one entry per CDR3 protein. The table shows more than 25,000 distinct CDR3 sequences, with 6.3% occurring only once. The sequenced sample was PBMCs, mostly from graft donor cells, obtained 180 days after TCRalphabeta/CD19-depleted stem cell transplant. These TCRs come from a male patient between 5 and 17 years old who had a stem cell transplant for acute myeloid leukemia, so the T cells may come from the graft donor.

This clonotype was seen at least ten times. The J gene is TRBJ2-1, the V gene TRBV12-3 or TRBV12-4; 10 bases line up with TRBD2. V dropped 5 bases and J dropped 0; count of bases not matched to a gene: 13. The CDR3 length is 19 residues. The CDR3 DNA reads as TGTGCCAGCAGTACCCGACTAGCGGGCACCTATAGCTCCTACAATGAGCAGTTCTTC. This translates into CASSTRLAGTYSSYNEQFF.

This clonotype showed up many times. The chain carries TRBV20-1 and TRBJ2-1; no clear D gene. This CDR3 is built from 13 residues. Per germline, CDR1 DFQATT and CDR2 SNEGSKA (reference sequence). The V and J ends lost 1 base and 3 bases respectively, with 7 bases between them. CDR3 nucleotide sequence: TGCAGTGCTAGAGGGGGATTCTACAATGAGCAGTTCTTC. It encodes CSARGGFYNEQFF.

This clonotype showed up many times. CDR3 protein: CSATDPGRGTDTQYF. CDR3 DNA sequence: TGCAGTGCTACCGACCCGGGACGGGGCACAGATACGCAGTATTTT. The rearrangement links TRBV20-1 to TRBJ2-3; D possibly uses TRBD1 or TRBD2 (5 bases each). Per the germline V gene, CDR1 is DFQATT and CDR2 is SNEGSKA (reference sequence). The CDR3 totals 15 residues. The germline V and J ends were trimmed by 4 bases and 1 base, with 15 bases remaining between them.

This clonotype has at least ten counts. The genes are TRBV2 and TRBJ1-5; D gene uncertain. CDR1 is SNHLY and CDR2 is FYNNEI in the germline V gene. CDR3 length: 11 residues. The V gene lost 2 bases and the J gene lost 6 bases, with 2 bases spanning the gap. The CDR3 bases are TGTGCCAGCAGTGAAACTCAGCCCCAGCATTTT. Protein sequence: CASSETQPQHF.

This clonotype showed up many times. The rearrangement joins TRBV20-1 to TRBJ2-5; D ambiguous. This CDR3 has 11 amino acids. V lost 1 base, J lost 4 bases, and 4 bases lay in between. CDR1 is DFQATT and CDR2 is SNEGSKA in the germline V gene (reference sequence). The CDR3 DNA follows: TGCAGTGCTAGAGGAACAGAGACCCAGTACTTC. Its translation is CSARGTETQYF.

This clonotype was seen ten or more times. V and J are TRBV27 and TRBJ1-2; 7 bases align to TRBD1. V shed 3 bases, J shed 2 bases, and the junction held 12 bases outside the gene matches. This CDR3 is 17 amino acids long. The germline V gene encodes CDR1 MNHEY and CDR2 SMNVEV (reference sequence). The CDR3 nucleotides are TGTGCCAGCAGTTTTCTTCCCTTGACAGGGCCCAACTATGGCTACACCTTC. Encoded protein: CASSFLPLTGPNYGYTF.

The chain has TRBV7-3 and TRBJ2-1, with TRBD2 matching 13 bases. Losses at the gene ends were 5 bases for V and 7 bases for J; bases not matched to a gene: 5. The CDR3 has 15 residues. The germline CDR1 and CDR2 sequences are SGHTA and FQGTGA. DNA for the CDR3: TGTGCCAGCAGCCACTGGACTAGCGGGAGTAATGAGCAGTTCTTC. It yields the protein CASSHWTSGSNEQFF.

This clonotype was counted at least ten times. A clone one base away is much larger, so this may be a read error. V and J are TRBV15 and TRBJ2-5, with D possibly matching TRBD1 (6 bases). Germline V gene data show CDR1 as LNHNV and CDR2 as YYDKDF (reference sequence). The CDR3 is 15 amino acids. The CDR3 is CATSRGTVHGENQYF. The CDR3 nucleotides are TGTGCCACCAGCAGAGGGACAGTCCACGGGGAGAACCAGTACTTC.